This T cell receptor beta chain was captured by sequencing in a study of identical twins (dated by TCRdb to 2016 to 2017). Regarding the study in general: TCR alpha and beta repertoires from monozygotic twins, unrelated adults of various ages and cord blood were deep-sequenced to test whether fetal clonotypes persist. Replicate twin experiments were performed at different times using different library preparation protocols to rule out contamination.

All donors were healthy Caucasians. Library generation was performed with 5' RACE. Sequencing took place on an Illumina HiSeq 2000. Template switching introduced a universal primer binding site; the final cDNA contained a unique molecular identifier, enabling accurate counting of TCR cDNA molecules. Specific primers in the conserved constant-segment region were used to synthesize first-strand cDNA for TCR alpha and beta chains. To control for contamination, each cDNA library was double barcoded with a SMART-Mk sample barcode plus Illumina barcodes. TruSeq adapter sequences, together with Illumina sample barcodes, were added in two successive PCR steps. The TCR alpha and beta cDNA libraries were sequenced on the Illumina HiSeq platform using custom primers. Processing in the source paper ran as follows. MiGEC processed the raw reads to extract unique molecular identifiers, while MiXCR was used to determine the CDR3 positions. For each individual, recombination models were inferred using an EM algorithm with the repgenHMM and IGoR tools. Shared clonotypes were analyzed with the tcR package in R, and sharing was normalized by the product of cloneset sizes. Out-of-frame nonproductive sequences were analyzed to study raw recombination free of thymic and clonal selection effects. TCRdb reran the public reads through fastp at Q25 and MiXCR, keeping productive beta chains. Identical CDR3 proteins give one entry, which carries the most common genes and DNA. The V and J calls were determined by TCRdb, not by the authors. The sample has more than 1.5 million distinct CDR3 sequences on record, about 32% of them singletons. The top ten clones comprise approximately 0.25% of the sample.

V was cut back by 0 bases and J by 6 bases, leaving a gap of 15 bases between them. The CDR3 covers 17 residues, taking in both the cysteine and the phenylalanine. Just CDR3 DNA is preserved here, 51 bases in frame from base 1. Study-level results and caveats: Compared with coincidental sharing between unrelated individuals, out-of-frame TCR alpha sequences shared between twins showed an excess of sequences with low generation probability. Abundant cord blood beta clonotypes carried fewer insertions; young adult naive repertoires showed a weaker similar trend, while memory repertoires showed none. In monozygotic twins, recombination models systematically underestimated out-of-frame TCR alpha sharing, but the models matched the sharing seen between unrelated individuals. Invariant T cells such as MAIT and iNKT could partly confound zero-insertion analyses, although diverse VJ usage argued against such confounding for most clonotypes. A weaker excess of twin sharing was found in beta out-of-frame sequences because the signal-to-noise ratio was lowered by fewer shared sequences. Conclusions relied on cross-sectional statistical analysis, since the same donors could not be followed over many years.

A remark on this clonotype: Which antigen it targets is not known. No much larger clone exists at a distance of one base, and base qualities are not known.

The sequencing input was cord blood. The source of this sequence is a newborn girl in good health. In this chain, TRBV12-3 or TRBV12-4 is recombined with TRBJ1-6; the D gene is possibly TRBD1, with 5 bases matching. The DNA reads TGTGCCAGCAGTTTAGCGTCGGGGCGGAGGATTAATTCACCCCTCCACTTT. Its translation reads: CASSLASGRRINSPLHF.